This TCR beta chain came from a study of CD8 T cells in Susac syndrome. Study-wide findings and caveats: The study's TCR sequencing and HLA analysis covered a relatively small number of individuals, and the study acknowledged this.

Germline CDR1 LNHNV, CDR2 YYDKDF (reference sequence). Trimming took off 6 bases at V and 1 base at J, with 7 bases between the two ends. CDR3 size: 13 residues. An amount of RNA that ranged from roughly 0.5 to 1 ug was reverse transcribed with random hexamers. An immunoSEQ multiplex PCR amplified TCR beta CDR3 over 54 Vbeta and 13 Jbeta. Via MiXCR, TCRdb re-called the immunoSEQ multiplex PCR reads, giving one row per CDR3 protein. The sample contains around 170,000 distinct CDR3 sequences, approximately 95% of which appear only once. The CD8+ and CD4+ T cells were isolated magnetically using a negative isolation approach, whereas the TEMRA cells were enriched by FACS. On this clonotype itself: The antigen is not known.

The sequenced sample was CD4+ T cells from PBMCs. The sequence came from a human donor with Susac syndrome. This chain connects TRBV15 to TRBJ2-1; no definite D call. DNA for the CDR3: TGTGCCACCAGGGCGGAATCCTACAATGAGCAGTTCTTC. Amino acids: CATRAESYNEQFF.